This TCR beta chain was recovered during a study of blood T cell repertoires in COVID-19 (dated by TCRdb to 2020 to 2022). For the wider study: Samples covering the acute and convalescent phases of COVID-19 were provided by collaborators in the United States, Italy and Spain. A de-identified subject ID, COVID-19 status, age in years and sex were almost always included in the sample metadata. The repertoires were made available in a free public database intended to serve as a resource for research on the immune response to SARS-CoV-2. Samples came from the ongoing ImmuneRACE study (first 160 participants) plus 1,254 subjects from 6 global collaborators. The prospective study material was composed of cDNA or gDNA derived from T cells, B-cell-depleted T cells, or PBMCs. Where HLA class I and class II types were available, the types were taken from metadata supplied by the sample provider, not from assay-based typing. Deeply sampled blood TCRbeta repertoires from subjects exposed to, actively infected with, or recovered from COVID-19 were included in the dataset. On the study overall, not on this receptor specifically: Clinical and demographic metadata were provided uncurated, with the amount varying by source and participant.

TCRbeta CDR3 regions were amplified from genomic DNA by means of the immunoSEQ Assay, a bias-controlled multiplex PCR. The paper's data handling went like this. The number of nucleated cells in each sample was estimated by amplification of reference gene primers within the assay. Sequence reads were collapsed and filtered to measure the absolute abundance of every unique TCRbeta CDR3 rearrangement. For each sample, productive Simpson clonality was calculated as the square root of Simpson's diversity index over productive rearrangements. TCRdb took over this immuneACCESS table, retaining in-frame rearrangements with V and J assigned. Such tables are incomplete; in checked studies, under half of the missing clones stem from an unresolved V gene, and the remainder is unexplained. V and J calls plus clone size are reproduced from that table; the DNA served to infer D and trimming. This sample has about 200,000 clones in its table, and nearly 90% of those were observed once. Under 2.5% of the sample belongs to the ten largest clones.

Taken from cysteine to phenylalanine, the CDR3 has 16 residues. Only CDR3 DNA remains: 48 bases, in frame from the first base. Participants in the prospective study were enrolled through a virtual design, were aged about 18 to 100 years, and lived in fewer than 30 United States geographic areas. To assign participants to cohorts, the prospective study relied on clinical history that participants themselves reported in a screening survey and a study questionnaire. Each participant in the prospective study had whole blood, serum and a nasopharyngeal or oropharyngeal swab collected by mobile phlebotomists. Over a roughly 2-month period, participants in the prospective study had the option of providing additional blood draws and questionnaires. Before DNA extraction, blood samples from the prospective study were shipped at room temperature or frozen. Turning to this clone: The specificity of this receptor is unknown. No per-base quality is available; no much larger clone lies one base away.

This sequence was found in a woman in her 40s with acute COVID-19. The chain is encoded by TRBV21-1 joined to TRBJ2-1; TRBD2 is the table's D call and was not checked against the DNA. TRBV21-1 has pseudogene status. Sequences were obtained from PBMCs or T cells enriched from blood (not recorded which). The nucleotides read TGTGCCAGCAGCAAAGTCGGGCTAGCGCGCGTGTGTGAGCAGTTCTTC. This gives the protein CASSKVGLARVCEQFF.